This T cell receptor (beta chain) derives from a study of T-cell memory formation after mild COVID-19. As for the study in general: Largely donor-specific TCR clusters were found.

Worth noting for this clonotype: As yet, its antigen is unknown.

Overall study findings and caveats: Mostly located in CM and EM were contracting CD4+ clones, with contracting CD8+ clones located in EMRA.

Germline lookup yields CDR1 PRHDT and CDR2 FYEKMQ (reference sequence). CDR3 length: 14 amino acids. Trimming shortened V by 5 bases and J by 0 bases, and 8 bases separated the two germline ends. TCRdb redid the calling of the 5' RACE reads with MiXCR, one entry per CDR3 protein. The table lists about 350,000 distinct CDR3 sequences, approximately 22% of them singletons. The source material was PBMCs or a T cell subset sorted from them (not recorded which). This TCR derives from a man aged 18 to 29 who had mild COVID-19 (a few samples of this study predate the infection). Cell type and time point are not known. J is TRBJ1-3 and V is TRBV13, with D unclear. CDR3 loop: CASSDKSSGNTIYF. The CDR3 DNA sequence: TGTGCCAGCAGCGACAAGAGCTCTGGAAACACCATATATTTT.